The rows below give T cell receptor beta chains drawn from one sample of a study of blood T cell repertoires in COVID-19. Sequenced by immunoSEQ multiplex PCR; TCRdb stores in-frame clones only, minus some. The sample records hundreds of thousands of clones, roughly 89% being singletons. The sample comprised peripheral blood. These receptors were obtained from a man aged 18 to 35 with COVID-19, enrolled during active disease. The CDR3 runs from the conserved cysteine through the conserved F or W. D genes are given only for firm matches. A row's size may be missing; if present it is once, few, many or a size class.

j_call: TRBJ2-7; v_call: TRBV3-1/TRBV3-2; d_call: TRBD2; clone_size: NA; cdr3_nt: TGTGCCAGCAGCCAAGATCTTCCGGGACTAGCGGGGACCTACGAGCAGTACTTC; cdr3_aa: CASSQDLPGLAGTYEQYF
j_call: TRBJ2-5; v_call: TRBV5-4; d_call: TRBD1; clone_size: NA; cdr3_nt: TGTGCCAGCAGCGCCCGGGACAGGGGAGGTGAGACCCAGTACTTC; cdr3_aa: CASSARDRGGETQYF
j_call: TRBJ2-1; v_call: TRBV3-1/TRBV3-2; d_call: TRBD2; clone_size: NA; cdr3_nt: TGTGCCAGCAGCTTCCTTCGGACTAGCGGGGGCGCGGGGAATGAGCAGTTCTTC; cdr3_aa: CASSFLRTSGGAGNEQFF
j_call: TRBJ1-4; v_call: TRBV2; d_call: NA; clone_size: few; cdr3_nt: TGTGCCAGCAGTAACTATGGCGGGAGAGAACTGTTTTTT; cdr3_aa: CASSNYGGRELFF
j_call: TRBJ1-1; v_call: TRBV19; d_call: TRBD1; clone_size: NA; cdr3_nt: TGTGCCAGTAGAAGAACAGGGGGAAGCACTGAAGCTTTCTTT; cdr3_aa: CASRRTGGSTEAFF
j_call: TRBJ2-1; v_call: TRBV9; d_call: TRBD2; clone_size: NA; cdr3_nt: TGTGCCAGCAGTGAGGGGCGGGAGGAGGTTAAGAATGAGCAGTTCTTC; cdr3_aa: CASSEGREEVKNEQFF
j_call: TRBJ1-3; v_call: TRBV2; d_call: NA; clone_size: NA; cdr3_nt: TGTGCCAGCCTATCCGATGGAAACACCATATATTTT; cdr3_aa: CASLSDGNTIYF
j_call: TRBJ2-2; v_call: TRBV19; d_call: TRBD2; clone_size: NA; cdr3_nt: TGTGCCACCGGAAGGGCGGGAGGCACCGGGGAGCTGTTTTTT; cdr3_aa: CATGRAGGTGELFF
j_call: TRBJ1-2; v_call: TRBV2; d_call: NA; clone_size: NA; cdr3_nt: TGTGCCAGCACGGCCAGGAACTATGGCTACACCTTC; cdr3_aa: CASTARNYGYTF
j_call: TRBJ2-5; v_call: TRBV6-5; d_call: TRBD1; clone_size: NA; cdr3_nt: TGTGCCAGCAGCCTTACCCCGACAGGGGAGACCCAGTACTTC; cdr3_aa: CASSLTPTGETQYF
j_call: TRBJ1-6; v_call: TRBV27; d_call: NA; clone_size: NA; cdr3_nt: TGTGCCAGCAGTCCCTTGGGGGGTGGTTCACCCCTCCACTTT; cdr3_aa: CASSPLGGGSPLHF
j_call: TRBJ2-7; v_call: TRBV13; d_call: TRBD1; clone_size: NA; cdr3_nt: TGTGCCAGCAGCTTAGGGGACCACCGGGACAGGGGACACTTC; cdr3_aa: CASSLGDHRDRGHF
j_call: TRBJ2-7; v_call: TRBV11-2; d_call: NA; clone_size: NA; cdr3_nt: TGTGCCAGCAGCTTAGGGGGCGAAGGCAGCTTCTCCTACGAGCAGTACTTC; cdr3_aa: CASSLGGEGSFSYEQYF
j_call: TRBJ2-5; v_call: TRBV6-5; d_call: TRBD1; clone_size: NA; cdr3_nt: TGTGCCAGCAGCAGGTGGGACAGCCGGAGGGAGACCCAGTACTTC; cdr3_aa: CASSRWDSRRETQYF
j_call: TRBJ2-3; v_call: TRBV2; d_call: NA; clone_size: NA; cdr3_nt: TGTGCCAGCAGTGAAGGCGGGGCGGGCACAGATACGCAGTATTTT; cdr3_aa: CASSEGGAGTDTQYF
j_call: TRBJ1-6; v_call: TRBV5-1; d_call: NA; clone_size: NA; cdr3_nt: TGCGCCAGCAGCCACCGGGACTTAAGTGGGAATTCACCCCTCCACTTT; cdr3_aa: CASSHRDLSGNSPLHF
j_call: TRBJ1-3; v_call: TRBV25-1; d_call: NA; clone_size: NA; cdr3_nt: TGTGCCAGCAGTGAATGGGGGGGCTCTGGAAACACCATATATTTT; cdr3_aa: CASSEWGGSGNTIYF
j_call: TRBJ1-5; v_call: TRBV6-6; d_call: TRBD1; clone_size: NA; cdr3_nt: TGTGCCAGCAGCCCGACAGGGGGGGAGGGGCCCCAGCATTTT; cdr3_aa: CASSPTGGEGPQHF
j_call: TRBJ1-4; v_call: TRBV27; d_call: NA; clone_size: NA; cdr3_nt: TGTGCCACTAGGGGACTGGGATCTAATGAAAAACTGTTTTTT; cdr3_aa: CATRGLGSNEKLFF
j_call: TRBJ2-7; v_call: TRBV30; d_call: NA; clone_size: NA; cdr3_nt: TGTGCCTGGAGGCAAACAAGCTCCTACGAGCAGTACTTC; cdr3_aa: CAWRQTSSYEQYF
j_call: TRBJ2-4; v_call: TRBV10-2; d_call: TRBD1; clone_size: NA; cdr3_nt: TGCGCCACCACCGGGACAGGGGGCAGGGCCAAAAACATTCAGTACTTC; cdr3_aa: CATTGTGGRAKNIQYF
j_call: TRBJ2-2; v_call: TRBV19; d_call: TRBD2; clone_size: NA; cdr3_nt: TGTGCCAGTAGTGTTCGGTTAGCGGGAACCGGGGAGCTGTTTTTT; cdr3_aa: CASSVRLAGTGELFF
j_call: TRBJ1-1; v_call: TRBV11-2; d_call: TRBD1; clone_size: NA; cdr3_nt: TGTGCCAGCAGATACCGACAGGGTATGAACACTGAAGCTTTCTTT; cdr3_aa: CASRYRQGMNTEAFF
j_call: TRBJ1-4; v_call: TRBV10-2; d_call: TRBD1; clone_size: NA; cdr3_nt: TGCGCCAGCAGGGAGACAGGGAGGGACGAAAAACTGTTTTTT; cdr3_aa: CASRETGRDEKLFF
j_call: TRBJ2-5; v_call: TRBV18; d_call: TRBD1; clone_size: NA; cdr3_nt: TGTGCCAGCTCAGAGACAGGGGAAGAGACCCAGTACTTC; cdr3_aa: CASSETGEETQYF
j_call: TRBJ1-3; v_call: TRBV18; d_call: NA; clone_size: NA; cdr3_nt: TGTGCCAGCTCACCAGCGGGGGCGGATGGAAACACCATATATTTT; cdr3_aa: CASSPAGADGNTIYF
j_call: TRBJ2-2; v_call: TRBV5-4; d_call: NA; clone_size: NA; cdr3_nt: TGTGCCAGCAGCCCCGGGAACACCGGGGAGCTGTTTTTT; cdr3_aa: CASSPGNTGELFF
j_call: TRBJ2-3; v_call: TRBV7-9; d_call: TRBD1; clone_size: NA; cdr3_nt: TGTGCCAGCACCCCGGGACAGGGGGCCGGGGGGCAGTATTTT; cdr3_aa: CASTPGQGAGGQYF
j_call: TRBJ2-2; v_call: TRBV5-4; d_call: NA; clone_size: NA; cdr3_nt: TGTGCCAGCAGCAAAAGGGGGCGGGAAAACGGGGAGCTGTTTTTT; cdr3_aa: CASSKRGRENGELFF
j_call: TRBJ1-2; v_call: TRBV6-6; d_call: TRBD1; clone_size: NA; cdr3_nt: TGTGCCAGCAGCCACCAACAGGGGAATGGCTACACCTTC; cdr3_aa: CASSHQQGNGYTF
j_call: TRBJ2-7; v_call: TRBV9; d_call: NA; clone_size: NA; cdr3_nt: TGTGCCAGCAGCCCCCCAACAGGGTCCGGCGAGCAGTACTTC; cdr3_aa: CASSPPTGSGEQYF
j_call: TRBJ1-1; v_call: TRBV12-1; d_call: NA; clone_size: NA; cdr3_nt: TGTGCCAGCAGCTTCCCCTCAGGACCGGGACAGAGGATGAACACTGAAGCTTTCTTT; cdr3_aa: CASSFPSGPGQRMNTEAFF
j_call: TRBJ2-3; v_call: TRBV5-1; d_call: NA; clone_size: NA; cdr3_nt: TGCGCCAGCAGCTTGCAGGTCAGCACAGATACGCAGTATTTT; cdr3_aa: CASSLQVSTDTQYF
j_call: TRBJ2-2; v_call: TRBV5-3; d_call: TRBD2; clone_size: NA; cdr3_nt: TGTGCCAGAAGCGCCTTAGTAGTAGCGGGAGGGAAGACCGGGGAGCTGTTTTTT; cdr3_aa: CARSALVVAGGKTGELFF
j_call: TRBJ2-7; v_call: TRBV5-6; d_call: NA; clone_size: NA; cdr3_nt: TGTGCCAGCAGCTTGGCCGGGGAGGACGAGCAGTACTTC; cdr3_aa: CASSLAGEDEQYF
j_call: TRBJ2-3; v_call: TRBV19; d_call: TRBD2; clone_size: NA; cdr3_nt: TGTGCCAGTAGTAGGGGACTACAAGATACGCAGTATTTT; cdr3_aa: CASSRGLQDTQYF
j_call: TRBJ2-3; v_call: TRBV7-9; d_call: TRBD1; clone_size: NA; cdr3_nt: TGTGCCAGCACACAGGGGTTAGATGCAGATACGCAGTATTTT; cdr3_aa: CASTQGLDADTQYF
j_call: TRBJ1-1; v_call: TRBV7-9; d_call: NA; clone_size: NA; cdr3_nt: TGTGCCAGCAGAACCCTAGGCGAGAACACTGAAGCTTTCTTT; cdr3_aa: CASRTLGENTEAFF
j_call: TRBJ2-7; v_call: TRBV2; d_call: NA; clone_size: NA; cdr3_nt: TGTGCCGGATGCCGGGACAACAACTACGAGCAGTACTTC; cdr3_aa: CAGCRDNNYEQYF
j_call: TRBJ2-7; v_call: TRBV15; d_call: NA; clone_size: NA; cdr3_nt: TGTGCCACCAGCAGAGCACTGGACACAGCCTACGAGCAGTACTTC; cdr3_aa: CATSRALDTAYEQYF
j_call: TRBJ1-6; v_call: TRBV13; d_call: NA; clone_size: NA; cdr3_nt: TGTGCCAGCAGTCCGGACGACAGTGTAAATTCACCCCTCCACTTT; cdr3_aa: CASSPDDSVNSPLHF
j_call: TRBJ2-1; v_call: TRBV12-5; d_call: NA; clone_size: once; cdr3_nt: TGTGCTAGTGGTTCCCCCCCATCGCGTGAGCAGTTCTTC; cdr3_aa: CASGSPPSREQFF
j_call: TRBJ2-7; v_call: TRBV4-2; d_call: TRBD2; clone_size: NA; cdr3_nt: TGTGCCAGCAGTCGAGAGGGACTAGCGGGTTTCTCCTACGAGCAGTACTTC; cdr3_aa: CASSREGLAGFSYEQYF
j_call: TRBJ2-5; v_call: TRBV5-1; d_call: TRBD2; clone_size: NA; cdr3_nt: TGCGCCAGCAGCTTGGATAGCGGGAGCGAAGAGACCCAGTACTTC; cdr3_aa: CASSLDSGSEETQYF
j_call: TRBJ2-1; v_call: TRBV4-1; d_call: NA; clone_size: NA; cdr3_nt: TGCGCCAGCAGCCCGCGGACTGGCCTCCCCGAGCAGTTCTTC; cdr3_aa: CASSPRTGLPEQFF
j_call: TRBJ1-1; v_call: TRBV10-2; d_call: NA; clone_size: NA; cdr3_nt: TGCGCCAGCAGTGAGCAGCAGGGCAGGAACACTGAAGCTTTCTTT; cdr3_aa: CASSEQQGRNTEAFF
j_call: TRBJ2-2; v_call: TRBV3-1/TRBV3-2; d_call: TRBD1; clone_size: NA; cdr3_nt: TGTGCCAGCAGTTCCTCAGGGACAGGGGTGACCGGGGAGCTGTTTTTT; cdr3_aa: CASSSSGTGVTGELFF
j_call: TRBJ2-7; v_call: TRBV2; d_call: NA; clone_size: NA; cdr3_nt: TGTGCCAGCGGCCCACTTGGGGGGTACGAGCAGTACTTC; cdr3_aa: CASGPLGGYEQYF
j_call: TRBJ2-7; v_call: TRBV19; d_call: NA; clone_size: NA; cdr3_nt: TGTGCCAGTAGTAGTGACAGTCAATCCTACGAGCAGTACTTC; cdr3_aa: CASSSDSQSYEQYF
j_call: TRBJ1-2; v_call: TRBV27; d_call: NA; clone_size: NA; cdr3_nt: TGTGCCAGCAGTTTAACCCGCGGGGGGGGGAATGGCTACACCTTC; cdr3_aa: CASSLTRGGGNGYTF
j_call: TRBJ2-1; v_call: TRBV14; d_call: NA; clone_size: once; cdr3_nt: TGTGCCAGCAGCCAAGCCCTCCCCGGGTGGTCCGAGCAGTTCTTC; cdr3_aa: CASSQALPGWSEQFF
j_call: TRBJ2-7; v_call: TRBV5-1; d_call: TRBD1; clone_size: NA; cdr3_nt: TGCGCCAGCAGTCCAGGACAGGGCCCAACCTACGAGCAGTACTTC; cdr3_aa: CASSPGQGPTYEQYF
j_call: TRBJ2-7; v_call: TRBV11-3; d_call: NA; clone_size: NA; cdr3_nt: TGTGCCAGCAGCCCATACACGAGGCAGTCCATTTACGAGCAGTACTTC; cdr3_aa: CASSPYTRQSIYEQYF
j_call: TRBJ2-3; v_call: TRBV5-4; d_call: TRBD2; clone_size: NA; cdr3_nt: TGTGCCAGCAGCCGGCGACTAGCGGACACAGATACGCAGTATTTT; cdr3_aa: CASSRRLADTDTQYF